A single T cell receptor beta chain is shown here with its context. Its antigen is undetermined. Trimming removed 1 base from V and 1 base from J, with 13 bases in between. The CDR3 consists of 16 residues. Germline CDR1 LNHNV, CDR2 YYDKDF (reference sequence). This specimen belongs to a study of T cell responses to AZD1222 COVID-19 vaccine. The study, taken as a whole, reports: With dominance at 160-218 and 743-854, vaccine-associated CD4 TCRs spanned spike. Only a handful of AZD1222 recipients, roughly six in all, had baseline seropositivity. Spike-specific TCR breadth and depth went up after people got two AZD1222 doses. Nearly half of spike-specific TCRs reportedly target unmutated variant regions.

The data were produced by immunoSEQ multiplex PCR, yet TCRdb's version contains in-frame clones alone and is incomplete. The table records 150,000 to 200,000 clones, over 80% of them present only once. The TCR was taken from an adult in good health. The chain couples TRBV15 to TRBJ2-5; D might be TRBD1 (5 bases). Material: peripheral blood, obtained on day 0 of MenACWY control vaccination. As DNA, the CDR3 is TGTGCCACCAGCAGAGGGGGCTTATCGGTCCAAGAGACCCAGTACTTC. Protein: CATSRGGLSVQETQYF.